This T cell receptor (beta chain) emerged from a study of metastatic and nonmetastatic thyroid tumors. In the study overall: Peripheral blood and tumor or nodule samples from malignant and benign thyroid patients were compared. Study-wide results and limits: Benign nodules were reported to have significantly lower TCR beta diversity than malignant thyroid tumors, in blood and tumor.

Until they underwent thyroid surgery, no patient had received any treatment. In the study's own analysis: To classify distant metastasis in papillary thyroid cancer, a model was built from CDR3 differences across clinicopathological groups. TCRdb used MiXCR to call clones anew from the PCR reads. TCRdb, not the authors, supplied the V and J calls. The repertoire holds some 26,000 clones, with about a quarter as singletons. Germline-derived CDR1 and CDR2 are SGHTA and FQGNSA. The CDR3 totals 15 residues. V dropped 5 bases and J dropped 7 bases, with 18 bases sitting between them. In its sample, this clone was seen many times. What it recognizes is unknown.

Sequencing input: blood. The sequence derives from a male donor with papillary thyroid cancer or a benign thyroid nodule (not recorded which). Some clones in this sample may be carry-over from other donors' samples. The genes are TRBV7-2 and TRBJ1-5; weak D call: TRBD1 (6 bases). The CDR3 DNA is TGTGCCAGCAGCGCTCCGGGGGCGCATGGACAGCCCCAGCATTTT. Its translation: CASSAPGAHGQPQHF.